This T cell receptor beta chain derives from a study of cytomegalovirus exposure and HLA in healthy donors (dated by TCRdb to between 2016 and 2019). Regarding the complete study: According to an earlier analysis of 587 of the donors, some 170 million T cells yielded 117 million unique TCR beta sequences and approximately 280 Gb of sequence data. An early release that covered some 640 HLA-typed donors contained 300 to 350 gigabases of sequencing data and tens of millions of unique TCR sequences. Of the roughly 420 genotyped donors, roughly 80% were placed in the genetic ancestry cluster associated with self-reported Caucasian donors. The study was designed to test whether signatures of past pathogen exposure could be identified by cataloging public T cell receptors. The study used immunosequencing to profile the T cell repertoires of 670 or so subjects and linked those repertoires to cytomegalovirus serostatus. Along with the roughly 670-subject first cohort, a separate validation cohort of roughly 110 different subjects was used. To predict cytomegalovirus infection status, the study brought together high-throughput TCR immunosequencing, statistical association of individual TCRs with disease status, and machine learning. To study patterns of TCR occurrence, a later analysis re-analyzed previously published TCR beta repertoires from around 660 donors and added high-resolution HLA genotyping. Rather than drawing on any new phenotypic data, the later analysis identified candidate immune exposures from TCR beta sequences and the way those sequences occurred across donors. In an earlier analysis of a few hundred of the donors, high-throughput TCR beta sequencing was used to judge whether each TCR beta V gene segment behaved as functional or pseudogenic. Donor age, sex, ethnicity and CMV serostatus were collected together with the repertoire data. A later genetic analysis took genome-wide SNP genotypes for about three fifths of the 666 donors and used that subset as a discovery cohort. All discovery cohort repertoires had been generated on a single sequencing platform. Both class I and class II loci were covered by HLA typing, at four-digit resolution. Typing coverage varied by locus: roughly 629-640 donors for A, B, C, DRB1 and DQB1; roughly 560 for DQA1; about 590 for DPA1; around 490 for DPB1. Roughly five DR-DQ haplotypes were handled as single units for association and clustering, since linkage in the cohort was strong. Among 300 to 500 genotyped donors of the cohort, an average of approximately 220,000 unique TCR beta nucleotide sequences was sequenced per donor, of which about 18% were non-productive.

The cohort comprised approximately 700 healthy bone marrow donors. At the time of sampling, every cohort member was nominally healthy, though immune exposures that went unrecorded were likely present. The donor was CMV seronegative and was included in the group of a few hundred seronegative cohort members. A peripheral blood sample was provided by each donor, and peripheral blood mononuclear cells were used for TCR beta sequencing. The Qiagen DNeasy Blood Extraction Kit was used to extract genomic DNA from the blood cell samples. Results and caveats for the whole study, not just this receptor: Correlated functional status among segregating V segments might reflect linkage disequilibrium, but an unknown experimental factor could not be ruled out. Because counts were too low, some 17 rarely observed V segments, including chromosome 9 orphons, were left out of the earlier analysis of several hundred of the donors. A later genetic analysis associated a missense DCLRE1C variant with V-gene and J-gene trimming of TCR beta chains, and an independent cohort replicated the association. Specific HLA alleles were associated with more than 15,000 TCR beta sequences at a false discovery rate of 0.05 in a later analysis. An earlier analysis of around 540 of the donors showed that most TCR beta V segments appeared in productive rearrangements either about 87% or about 30% of the time, which broadly matched IMGT annotations. The classifier was reported to diagnose cytomegalovirus status with high specificity and sensitivity in both the original cohort and the validation cohort. The sequencing pipeline was judged likely to have produced a cluster of highly shared sequence variants as a technical artifact. Sequencing depth was assumed to be roughly uniform across donors in the presence/absence analyses, though that assumption may not hold. A further reported finding was that TCR beta sequences accurately predicted the HLA-A and HLA-B alleles for most subjects in the first cohort. Assigning TCR associations to individual alleles was difficult when HLA alleles, especially DR and DQ, strongly co-occurred. Compared with the approximately 710-donor mean, donors in an Asian-associated ancestry cluster had fewer N-insertions in productive TCRs, according to a later genetic analysis. In the study, about 150 TCR beta chains were listed as associated with cytomegalovirus. In vitro tests confirmed that three of the cytomegalovirus-associated TCR beta chains recognize cytomegalovirus antigens. Because HLA typing was missing for some donors at each locus, association tests included only the typed subset. In a later analysis, HLA-associated TCR beta chains showed more clonal expansion and lower generation probabilities than non-associated chains that were equally common. The authors suggested that the approach could potentially be generalized to other disease states and immunological phenotypes. Most CMV-associated TCR beta chains appeared to be HLA-restricted in a later analysis, and the HLA associations seemed to be driven largely by CMV exposure. A later analysis found that TCR association rates varied across HLA loci, with DRB1 alleles showing the most associated TCRs and HLA-C alleles the fewest. Immune exposure information for the cohort was limited to CMV serostatus. According to a later analysis, parvovirus B19, influenza, CMV and Epstein-Barr virus appeared linked to several top co-occurrence clusters. Most TCR sequences were seen in very few donors, while some public TCRs were found in many individuals. This cohort had only TCR beta chains sequenced, and the lack of alpha or paired-chain data limited which features could be detected.

With regard to this clone: Which antigen it targets is not known. Nothing much larger sits one base from this clone, and base qualities are not available.

The library was produced with the immunoSEQ multiplex PCR assay. For the multiplex PCR, a mixture combining 60 forward primers for TCR Vbeta segments and 13 reverse primers for TCR Jbeta segments was used. The CDR3 region of rearranged TCR beta genes was amplified from genomic DNA by a multiplex PCR assay. On the Illumina HiSeq System, the amplified TCR beta libraries were sequenced as 87-base-pair reads. The original pipeline was this. A later analysis counted approximately 84 million unique TCR beta chains across the 550 to 700 repertoires, and about 10 million of these chains were shared by at least two donors. A nearest-neighbor algorithm error-corrected the raw reads and collapsed the reads into unique sequences, merging closely related sequences to remove PCR and sequencing errors. To assign V, D and J gene segments, CDR3 sequences were aligned to IMGT reference sequences. For a sequence to be retained, a match of at least six nucleotides was required to both a V gene segment and a J gene segment. A rearrangement was called productive if the CDR3 had no stop codons and remained in frame with V and J, and every other rearrangement was called non-productive. CDR3 was defined by IMGT convention, running from the second conserved V-encoded cysteine to the conserved J-encoded phenylalanine. Sequences without an unambiguous match to a single V gene segment were excluded from the earlier analysis of a few hundred of the donors. In an earlier analysis of several hundred of the donors, V segments were called functional above 56.7% productive rearrangements and were called segregating when the between-donor standard deviation exceeded 5%. A statistical classification framework was built for diagnosing cytomegalovirus status from the catalog of TCR beta chain sequences. A later analysis assigned V and J genes by comparing TCR nucleotide sequences with IMGT/GENE-DB human TR gene sequences. In a later analysis, CDR3 sequences and most-parsimonious VDJ recombination scenarios were assigned using the TCRdist pipeline. A later analysis defined each TCR beta chain by its CDR3 amino acid sequence plus V-gene family, and excluded reads lacking a unique V-gene family. A later analysis removed 592 highly shared, low-generation-probability nucleotide sequences to deal with suspected cross-contamination and a sequencing artifact. In a later analysis, a clonal expansion index for each public chain was calculated from normalized within-repertoire ranks of inferred template counts. Generation probabilities in a later analysis came from a VDJ recombination model fitted to out-of-frame rearrangements, and those results were checked against IGoR. Hypergeometric tests were used in a later analysis to score TCR-TCR, TCR-HLA and TCR-CMV co-occurrence, with a repertoire-size bias correction applied to the TCR pairs. False discovery rates were estimated in a later analysis by permuting HLA or CMV assignments 20 times. A later analysis grouped co-occurring TCRs with DBSCAN, adding TCRdist sequence similarity when clustering within HLA-allele-positive subsets. For co-occurrence clustering, repertoires with fewer than 30,000 or more than 120,000 public chains were excluded, along with about five repertoires with anomalous nucleotide sharing. TCRdb mirrors the immuneACCESS table, restricted to in-frame sequences. Some clones are absent from its copies; in checked studies, under half trace to an unresolved V gene, and the reason for the others is unknown. V and J calls and clone size are those listed in that table; D and trimming were worked out from the DNA. The sample data list under 90,000 clones, and about 75% of these were observed just once. The ten biggest clones cover around 2% of the sample.

The receptor's source is a man aged 35-49 years in good health and CMV-seronegative. Sequenced material: PBMCs.

The CDR3: CASSSPGQGKNEQFF. The nucleotide sequence is given as TGTGCCAGCAGTTCCCCGGGACAGGGTAAGAATGAGCAGTTCTTC. The sequence is built from TRBV28 and TRBJ2-1, with 9 middle bases fitting TRBD1. Its CDR3 holds 15 amino acids, cysteine through phenylalanine. CDR3 DNA only is kept here, 45 bases in frame from base 1. The germline V gene supplies CDR1 MDHEN and CDR2 SYDVKM. The germline V and J ends show losses of 4 bases and 7 bases respectively, and no gene match explains 8 bases of the junction.